Below, 18 T cell receptor beta chains from the same sample are listed, as sequenced in a study of control samples from healthy donors and cancer patients. Sequencing used immunoSEQ multiplex PCR; TCRdb keeps in-frame clones, though not all of them. Among 100,000 to 150,000 clones, roughly 92% were seen once, and the ten largest hold roughly 6%. Sequencing was performed on blood. These receptors all come from a man in his late teens or twenties in good health.

The CDR3 reads CASSLGQGAVSYEQYF. CDR3 nucleotide sequence: TGTGCCAGCAGCTTAGGGCAGGGGGCTGTTTCCTACGAGCAGTACTTC. The chain is built from TRBV13 and TRBJ2-7; 8 bases are shared with TRBD1. The trim removed 0 bases at V and 1 base at J, leaving 5 bases unmatched. The CDR3 loop spans 16 amino acids. Looked up from germline, CDR1 is PRHDT and CDR2 is FYEKMQ (reference sequence).

The chain is built from TRBV5-1 and TRBJ2-1; 14 bases fit TRBD2. J gave up 6 bases and V 1 base, and 3 bases lay outside the gene matches. Germline V gene data show CDR1 as SGHRS and CDR2 as YFSETQ. This CDR3 is built from 16 residues. DNA for the CDR3: TGCGCCAGCAGCTTGCGCGGACTAGCGGGGGGCAATGAGCAGTTCTTC. Protein product: CASSLRGLAGGNEQFF.

The V call is TRBV19, the J call TRBJ1-6; TRBD1 aligns across 9 bases. V lost 3 bases to trimming and J lost 9 bases; unmatched junction nucleotides: 9. CDR3 size: 16 residues. CDR1 is LNHDA and CDR2 is SQIVND in the germline V gene (reference sequence). The CDR3 sequence: CASSISWTGVGSPLHF. CDR3 DNA sequence: TGTGCCAGTAGTATCTCCTGGACAGGGGTGGGTTCACCCCTCCACTTT.

The chain recombines TRBV6-5 with TRBJ1-1; D is ambiguous. The V gene lost 6 bases and the J gene lost 1 base, with 12 bases spanning the gap. The germline CDR1 and CDR2 sequences are MNHEY and SVGAGI. The CDR3 runs to 14 residues. The CDR3 is CASSARAGNTEAFF. The CDR3 DNA is TGTGCCAGCAGCGCGAGGGCTGGGAACACTGAAGCTTTCTTT.

V gene TRBV6-2 or TRBV6-3 combines with J gene TRBJ1-1; no reliable D call. Between the trimmed V and J ends, which lost 4 bases and 1 base, there was a span of 10 bases. Germline V gene data show CDR1 as MNHEY and CDR2 as SVGEGT. The CDR3 sequence is 14 residues long. The CDR3 DNA reads TGTGCCAGCAGTTTGAGGGTGTCGAACACTGAAGCTTTCTTT. Protein product: CASSLRVSNTEAFF.

The chain employs TRBV2 and TRBJ1-4; TRBD1 agrees at 10 bases. V gave up 2 bases and J gave up 8 bases; unmatched junction bases: 5. Germline assignment: CDR1 SNHLY and CDR2 FYNNEI. The length of the CDR3 is 15 residues. CDR3 sequence: CASSELTGGQEKLFF. CDR3 nucleotides: TGTGCCAGCAGTGAACTGACAGGGGGCCAAGAAAAACTGTTTTTT.

The chain employs TRBV28 and TRBJ2-1, with 8 bases lining up with TRBD1. The CDR3 has 13 residues. Germline loops: CDR1 MDHEN, CDR2 SYDVKM. Losses at the gene ends were 2 bases for V and 8 bases for J; bases not matched to a gene: 2. CDR3: CASSLLQGDEQFF. CDR3 DNA: TGTGCCAGCAGTTTACTACAGGGGGATGAGCAGTTCTTC.

The chain carries TRBV20-1 and TRBJ2-7; TRBD1 agrees at 10 bases. Germline CDR1 and CDR2: DFQATT and SNEGSKA (reference sequence). This CDR3 comprises 14 residues. V lost 3 bases to trimming and J lost 3 bases; unmatched junction nucleotides: 5. CDR3 DNA sequence: TGCAGTGCTAGTATGGGACAGGGGCTCTACGAGCAGTACTTC. Protein: CSASMGQGLYEQYF.

This chain connects TRBV6-5 to TRBJ2-2; 7 positions match TRBD1. The J segment lost 1 base and the V segment lost 4 bases, leaving 3 bases of the junction unmatched. Germline lookup yields CDR1 MNHEY and CDR2 SVGAGI. This CDR3 comprises 15 residues. The CDR3 is CASSLYRGNTGELFF. In DNA, the CDR3 is TGTGCCAGCAGTTTATACAGGGGGAACACCGGGGAGCTGTTTTTT.

This sequence joins TRBV5-4 and TRBJ2-7; D possibly matches TRBD1 or TRBD2 (5 bases each). V was cut by 2 bases and J by 5 bases, with 17 bases left in between. Germline V gene data show CDR1 as SGHNT and CDR2 as YYREEE (reference sequence). The CDR3 length is 15 residues. This CDR3 reads CASSFLDRPGDEQYF. CDR3 nucleotide sequence: TGTGCCAGCAGCTTCCTCGACAGACCCGGGGACGAGCAGTACTTC.

The chain links TRBV16 to TRBJ2-7; no definite D call. Germline loops: CDR1 KGHSY, CDR2 FQNENV. CDR3 length: 12 amino acids. The V end lost 4 bases, the J end lost 6 bases, and 10 bases lay between the germline ends. Here the CDR3 reads CASSLFLTEQYF. In DNA form, the CDR3 reads TGTGCCAGCAGCCTCTTTCTTACCGAGCAGTACTTC. Supplemented by reference TRBV16 and TRBJ2-7, the full variable domain reads GEEVAQTPKHLVRGEGQKAKLYCAPIKGHSYVFWYQQVLKNEFKFLISFQNENVFDETGMPKERFSAKCLPNSPCSLEIQATKLEDSAVYFCASSLFLTEQYFGPGTRLTVT.

This sequence joins TRBV11-3 and TRBJ2-2; D not resolved. The CDR3 runs 14 residues. Between the trimmed V and J ends, which lost 5 bases and 6 bases, there was a span of 13 bases. CDR1 and CDR2 from the germline V gene are SGHNT and YENEEA. In DNA form, the CDR3 reads TGTGCCAGCAGCCCCAAGGCCTTGGCCGGGGAGCTGTTTTTT. Amino acid sequence: CASSPKALAGELFF.

The rearrangement joins TRBV30 to TRBJ1-4; maybe TRBD1 (5 bases). Per germline, CDR1 GTSNPN and CDR2 SVGIG (reference sequence). V was cut by 4 bases and J by 8 bases, with 14 bases left in between. CDR3 length: 13 residues. CDR3 protein: CAWTRRGGEKLFF. CDR3 in DNA: TGTGCCTGGACAAGGAGGGGTGGCGAAAAACTGTTTTTT.

The V gene is TRBV2, the J gene TRBJ1-3; 8 nucleotides agree with TRBD1. Germline CDR1 reads SNHLY; CDR2 reads FYNNEI. V trimming: 6 bases; J trimming: 1 base; junction bases outside the gene matches: 5. CDR3 length: 15 amino acids. The CDR3 here is CASRAGTGSGNTIYF. Written as DNA, the CDR3 is TGTGCCAGCAGGGCCGGGACAGGATCTGGAAACACCATATATTTT.

The chain couples TRBV6-5 to TRBJ2-7, with D tentatively TRBD1 (5 bases). Germline V gene sequence: CDR1 MNHEY, CDR2 SVGAGI. V was shortened by 9 bases and J by 5 bases, with 14 bases between the two germline ends. The CDR3 is 12 residues long. The CDR3 is CASSRGLHEQYF. The CDR3 nucleotides read TGTGCCAGTAGTAGGGGTCTCCACGAGCAGTACTTC.

This clone was seen once. V is TRBV7-6 and J is TRBJ1-1, with D tentatively TRBD1 (6 bases). The V gene lost 5 bases and the J gene lost 5 bases, with 18 bases spanning the gap. There are 15 residues in the CDR3. CDR1 and CDR2 (germline): SGHVS, FNYEAQ. CDR3 sequence (DNA): TGTGCCAGCAGCCCCGAGATGGGGGGGCAAACTGAAGCTTTCTTT. This codes for CASSPEMGGQTEAFF.

This clone was observed once. J is TRBJ2-5 and V is TRBV4-2; 10 bases align to TRBD2. The trim removed 1 base at V and 2 bases at J, leaving 4 bases unmatched. The CDR3 runs to 16 residues. Germline V gives CDR1 LGHNA, CDR2 YNFKEQ. CDR3 in DNA: TGTGCCAGCAGCCAAGGGGTAGCGGGGGGACAAGAGACCCAGTACTTC. It encodes CASSQGVAGGQETQYF.

The genes are TRBV5-4 and TRBJ1-6, with D maybe TRBD1 (5 bases). The germline V gene encodes CDR1 SGHNT and CDR2 YYREEE (reference sequence). V lost 7 bases, J lost 5 bases, and 10 bases lay in between. This CDR3 has 13 amino acids. This CDR3 is CASQGTHNSPLHF. For the CDR3, the DNA is TGTGCCAGCCAAGGGACGCATAATTCACCCCTCCACTTT.